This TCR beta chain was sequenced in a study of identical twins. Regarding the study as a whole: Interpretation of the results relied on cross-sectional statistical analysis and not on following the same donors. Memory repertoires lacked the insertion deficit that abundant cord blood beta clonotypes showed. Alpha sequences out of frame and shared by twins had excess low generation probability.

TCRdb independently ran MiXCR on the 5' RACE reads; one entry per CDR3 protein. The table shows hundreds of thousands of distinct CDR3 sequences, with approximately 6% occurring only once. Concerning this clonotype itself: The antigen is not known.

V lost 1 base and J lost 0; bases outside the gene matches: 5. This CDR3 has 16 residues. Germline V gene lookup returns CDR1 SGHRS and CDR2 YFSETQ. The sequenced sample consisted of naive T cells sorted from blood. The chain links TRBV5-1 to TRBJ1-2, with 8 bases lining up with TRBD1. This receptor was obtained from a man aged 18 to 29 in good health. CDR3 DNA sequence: TGCGCCAGCAGCTTGCTTCGGGGACAGGCTAACTATGGCTACACCTTC. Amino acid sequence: CASSLLRGQANYGYTF. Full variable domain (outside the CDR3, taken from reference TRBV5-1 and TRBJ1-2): KAGVTQTPRYLIKTRGQQVTLSCSPISGHRSVSWYQQTPGQGLQFLFEYFSETQRNKGNFPGRFSGRQFSNSRSEMNVSTLELGDSALYLCASSLLRGQANYGYTFGSGTRLTVV.